A single sample is the source of the 26 T cell receptor beta chains below, sequenced in a study of blood T cell repertoires in COVID-19. Method: immunoSEQ multiplex PCR; TCRdb's copy keeps in-frame clones and lacks some. The data show about 150,000 clones, roughly 89% seen once. Sequencing was done on a sample of peripheral blood. The receptors come from a man between 45 and 60 years old with acute or convalescent COVID-19.

The gene calls are TRBV9 and TRBJ2-1; a possible D gene is TRBD2 (5 bases). The length of the CDR3 is 16 residues. The ends were cut back, 4 bases at V and 9 bases at J, with 23 bases in the middle. Germline V lookup: CDR1 SGDLS, CDR2 YYNGEE. This CDR3 is CASSLSTERGSSEQFF. For the CDR3, the DNA is TGTGCCAGCAGCCTAAGTACCGAGCGCGGGTCCAGTGAGCAGTTCTTC.

The rearrangement uses TRBV27 and TRBJ2-7; D perhaps matches TRBD2 (5 bases). This CDR3 region has 15 residues. Germline assignment: CDR1 MNHEY and CDR2 SMNVEV (reference sequence). Between the trimmed V and J ends, which lost 7 bases and 4 bases, there was a span of 20 bases. The CDR3 loop is CASTRIGPAGYEQYF. The DNA of the CDR3 is TGTGCCAGCACTCGGATCGGCCCCGCGGGTTACGAGCAGTACTTC.

This chain joins TRBV11-1 and TRBJ1-2; 7 positions match TRBD1. The trim removed 1 base at V and 7 bases at J, leaving 6 bases unmatched. The CDR3 runs to 14 residues. CDR1 SGHAT and CDR2 FQDESV come from the germline V gene (reference sequence). In DNA, the CDR3 is TGTGCCAGCAGCTTAGTTGCGACAGGGATTGGCTACACCTTC. Translating it yields CASSLVATGIGYTF.

This clone was detected only a few times. The chain is built from TRBV28 and TRBJ1-3, with TRBD1 identical over 8 bases. The CDR3 is made up of 16 amino acids. The V gene end was trimmed by 7 bases and the J gene end by 3 bases; junction bases not matched to a gene: 11. The V gene's germline CDR1 is MDHEN and CDR2 SYDVKM. The CDR3 loop reads CASTYGPDRVGNTIYF. DNA of the CDR3: TGTGCCAGCACATATGGACCGGACAGGGTTGGAAACACCATATATTTT.

The chain carries TRBV12-3 or TRBV12-4 and TRBJ2-5; possible D gene TRBD2, 6 bases. The V and J ends lost 3 bases and 5 bases respectively, with 7 bases between them. This CDR3 is 12 amino acids long. The CDR3 loop is CASSFGGETQYF. The CDR3 nucleotides are TGTGCCAGCAGTTTTGGGGGGGAGACCCAGTACTTC.

The J gene is TRBJ2-1, the V gene TRBV12-3 or TRBV12-4, with a tentative D call TRBD2 (5 bases). The CDR3 has 13 residues. With 2 bases removed from V and 6 bases from J, the gap between germline ends came to 8 bases. The chain's CDR3 is CASSLRGPNEQFF. CDR3 DNA sequence: TGTGCCAGCAGTTTAAGAGGGCCCAATGAGCAGTTCTTC.

The chain combines TRBV30 with TRBJ2-7; 7 bases match TRBD1. The CDR3 consists of 12 residues. Per germline, CDR1 GTSNPN and CDR2 SVGIG (reference sequence). The V and J ends lost 3 bases and 7 bases, in that order; junction bases with no gene match: 6. As DNA, the CDR3 is TGTGCCTGGAGCAGGGGGTTTCAAGAGCAGTACTTC. This translates into CAWSRGFQEQYF. The full variable domain, its missing parts supplied by reference TRBV30 and TRBJ2-7, is SQTIHQWPATLVQPVGSPLSLECTVEGTSNPNLYWYRQAAGRGLQLLFYSVGIGQISSEVPQNLSASRPQDRQFILSSKKLLLSDSGFYLCAWSRGFQEQYFGPGTRLTVT.

This clone was observed once. The chain has TRBV5-6 and TRBJ2-2; tentative D call: TRBD2 (5 bases). CDR1 and CDR2 from the germline V gene are SGHDT and YYEEEE. Trimming cost V 3 bases and J 10 bases, with 16 bases left between them. This CDR3 contains 14 residues. The CDR3 nucleotides are TGTGCCAGCAGCTGGAAGACTAAGGTTTTGGAGCTGTTTTTT. Protein product: CASSWKTKVLELFF.

The genes are TRBV7-3 and TRBJ2-6; TRBD1 matches at 10 bases. V gave up 5 bases and J gave up 2 bases; unmatched junction bases: 6. The CDR3 has 17 residues. CDR1 is SGHTA, CDR2 FQGTGA, per germline. The DNA for the CDR3 is TGTGCCAGCAGCCGCGGGACAGGGGCGACTGGGGCCAACGTCCTGACTTTC. Translation: CASSRGTGATGANVLTF.

The chain has TRBV19 and TRBJ2-5, with D possibly TRBD2 on 5 matching bases. The germline V gene has CDR1 LNHDA and CDR2 SQIVND (reference sequence). V was clipped by 8 bases and J by 4 bases, with 11 bases between them. The CDR3 is 12 residues long. CDR3: CASGRGRETQYF. In DNA, the CDR3 is TGTGCCAGTGGCCGAGGGAGAGAGACCCAGTACTTC.

V gene TRBV14 combines with J gene TRBJ2-7; D is perhaps TRBD1 (5 bases). The germline CDR1 and CDR2 sequences are SGHDN and FVKESK. V dropped 1 base and J dropped 4 bases, with 14 bases sitting between them. CDR3 length: 15 residues. The CDR3: CASSQVGRGWYEQYF. In nucleotides, the CDR3 is TGTGCCAGCAGCCAAGTCGGTAGGGGTTGGTACGAGCAGTACTTC.

The V gene is TRBV27, the J gene TRBJ1-1; possibly TRBD1 for D (5 bases). The CDR3 consists of 15 residues. Germline V gives CDR1 MNHEY, CDR2 SMNVEV (reference sequence). V was shortened by 1 base and J by 5 bases, with 14 bases between the two germline ends. DNA of the CDR3: TGTGCCAGCAGTTTATATTTGGGGGAGGGGACTGAAGCTTTCTTT. This gives the protein CASSLYLGEGTEAFF.

The rearrangement uses TRBV28 and TRBJ1-1; 8 bases fit TRBD1. Germline trimming cut 3 bases from V and 4 bases from J; bases unmatched to any gene: 7. CDR3 length: 15 residues. Per germline, CDR1 MDHEN and CDR2 SYDVKM. This CDR3 is CASSFTGGSGTEAFF. The CDR3, as DNA: TGTGCCAGCAGTTTTACAGGGGGAAGTGGCACTGAAGCTTTCTTT. Filled out from reference TRBV28 and TRBJ1-1, the complete variable domain reads DVKVTQSSRYLVKRTGEKVFLECVQDMDHENMFWYRQDPGLGLRLIYFSYDVKMKEKGDIPEGYSVSREKKERFSLILESASTNQTSMYLCASSFTGGSGTEAFFGQGTRLTVV.

The rearrangement links TRBV3-1 (or the pseudogene TRBV3-2) to TRBJ1-2; TRBD1 matches at 10 bases. The length of the CDR3 is 14 residues. Unmatched junction bases numbered 7, after V lost 6 bases and J lost 6 bases. Germline V CDR1 and CDR2: LGHDT, YNNKEL (reference sequence). CDR3 bases: TGTGCCAGCAGGATGACAGGGGGCGAGGATGGCTACACCTTC. Translating it yields CASRMTGGEDGYTF.

The chain carries TRBV27 and TRBJ2-7; 12 bases are a match to TRBD1. The CDR3 totals 12 residues. Germline V gene sequence: CDR1 MNHEY, CDR2 SMNVEV (reference sequence). Unmatched junction bases numbered 3, after V lost 8 bases and J lost 7 bases. CDR3 nucleotide sequence: TGTGCCAGCCGGGACAGGGGGCTTGAGCAGTACTTC. It translates to CASRDRGLEQYF.

The chain couples TRBV29-1 to TRBJ1-2; D is uncertain. The V gene's germline CDR1 is SQVTM and CDR2 ANQGSEA. Trimming took off 3 bases at V and 7 bases at J, with 9 bases between the two ends. The CDR3 is made up of 11 amino acids. The DNA for the CDR3 is TGCAGCGTTGATGGGGAGGCTGGCTACACCTTC. Amino acids: CSVDGEAGYTF.

The chain combines TRBV2 with TRBJ2-1, with TRBD2 matching 12 bases. Germline V gene data show CDR1 as SNHLY and CDR2 as FYNNEI. V lost 3 bases to trimming and J lost 9 bases; unmatched junction nucleotides: 18. This CDR3 has 19 residues. CDR3 in DNA: TGTGCCAGCAGTGAGGCAGCCATCCGACTAGCGGGAGTCGGCGGTGAGCAGTTCTTC. Protein: CASSEAAIRLAGVGGEQFF. The full variable domain, in which reference TRBV2 and TRBJ2-1 provide the parts outside the CDR3, is EPEVTQTPSHQVTQMGQEVILRCVPISNHLYFYWYRQILGQKVEFLVSFYNNEISEKSEIFDDQFSVERPDGSNFTLKIRSTKLEDSAMYFCASSEAAIRLAGVGGEQFFGPGTRLTVL.

The chain's CDR3 is CASSQGIGQYSNQPQHF. CDR3 in DNA: TGTGCCAGCAGCCAGGGTATAGGACAGTATAGCAATCAGCCCCAGCATTTT. The chain recombines TRBV3-1 (or the pseudogene TRBV3-2) with TRBJ1-5; a possible D gene is TRBD1 (6 bases). Between the trimmed V and J ends, which lost 3 bases and 0 bases, there was a span of 15 bases. Per the germline V gene, CDR1 is LGHDT and CDR2 is YNNKEL (reference sequence). This CDR3 contains 17 residues.

J is TRBJ2-2 and V is TRBV5-1, with a tentative D call TRBD2 (6 bases). The germline V gene encodes CDR1 SGHRS and CDR2 YFSETQ. This CDR3 is built from 17 residues. Trimming took 0 bases from V and 3 from J, leaving 15 bases between them. Written as DNA, the CDR3 is TGCGCCAGCAGCTTGGGTCGGAGGGGTGACTACACCGGGGAGCTGTTTTTT. Translating gives CASSLGRRGDYTGELFF.

V is TRBV20-1 and J is TRBJ1-2; D remains ambiguous. Trimming pared 3 bases from V and 8 bases from J, leaving 10 bases between. There are 11 residues in the CDR3. Germline CDR1 reads DFQATT; CDR2 reads SNEGSKA (reference sequence). In DNA form, the CDR3 reads TGCAGTGCTAGCAACTCTATGGGCTACACCTTC. Translated: CSASNSMGYTF.

V is TRBV5-6 and J is TRBJ2-1, with 7 nucleotides matching TRBD1. The length of the CDR3 is 15 residues. Germline values: CDR1 SGHDT, CDR2 YYEEEE. The J segment lost 0 bases and the V segment lost 2 bases, leaving 2 bases of the junction unmatched. The CDR3 sequence is CASSFDRVSYNEQFF. DNA of the CDR3: TGTGCCAGCAGCTTCGACAGGGTCTCCTACAATGAGCAGTTCTTC.

The chain employs TRBV6-5 and TRBJ2-4; D is ambiguous. The CDR3 contains 13 residues. Germline V CDR1 and CDR2: MNHEY, SVGAGI. V lost 0 bases to trimming and J lost 4 bases, with 4 bases between them. The DNA for the CDR3 is TGTGCCAGCAGTTACTCGTCAAAAAACATTCAGTACTTC. Protein sequence: CASSYSSKNIQYF.

The chain is built from TRBV21-1 and TRBJ1-1; the listed D gene, TRBD1, was not tested against the DNA. TRBV21-1 is reported as a pseudogene. CDR3 length: 15 residues. Here the CDR3 reads CASRSLQGGNTEAFF. The CDR3 DNA is TGTGCCAGCAGGAGTTTACAGGGGGGAAACACTGAAGCTTTCTTT.

On this clone: Additional DNA sequences in this sample encode the identical CDR3. V and J are TRBV7-2 and TRBJ2-5; D might be TRBD1 (5 bases). With 3 bases removed from V and 2 bases from J, the gap between germline ends came to 7 bases. This CDR3 comprises 13 residues. Germline V gene data show CDR1 as SGHTA and CDR2 as FQGNSA. CDR3 loop: CASSLGLQETQYF. CDR3 DNA sequence: TGTGCCAGCAGCTTGGGGCTGCAAGAGACCCAGTACTTC.

The rearrangement joins TRBV7-8 to TRBJ2-2; 7 nucleotides align to TRBD1. Trimming removed 5 bases from V and 7 bases from J; junction bases left unmatched: 4. The CDR3 length is 13 residues. CDR1 is SGHVS and CDR2 is FQNEAQ in the germline V gene. This CDR3 reads CASSLRTGGELFF. In DNA form, the CDR3 reads TGTGCCAGCAGCCTACGGACAGGCGGGGAGCTGTTTTTT.

Of note for this clone: Other DNA variants within this sample encode the same CDR3. The rearrangement links TRBV7-9 to TRBJ2-2; D is unresolved. The CDR3 loop spans 14 amino acids. V gave up 1 base and J gave up 2 bases, with 5 bases separating them. Germline lookup yields CDR1 SEHNR and CDR2 FQNEAQ (reference sequence). The CDR3 loop reads CASSLGGNTGELFF. The CDR3 nucleotides are TGTGCCAGCAGCTTAGGCGGCAACACCGGGGAGCTGTTTTTT.